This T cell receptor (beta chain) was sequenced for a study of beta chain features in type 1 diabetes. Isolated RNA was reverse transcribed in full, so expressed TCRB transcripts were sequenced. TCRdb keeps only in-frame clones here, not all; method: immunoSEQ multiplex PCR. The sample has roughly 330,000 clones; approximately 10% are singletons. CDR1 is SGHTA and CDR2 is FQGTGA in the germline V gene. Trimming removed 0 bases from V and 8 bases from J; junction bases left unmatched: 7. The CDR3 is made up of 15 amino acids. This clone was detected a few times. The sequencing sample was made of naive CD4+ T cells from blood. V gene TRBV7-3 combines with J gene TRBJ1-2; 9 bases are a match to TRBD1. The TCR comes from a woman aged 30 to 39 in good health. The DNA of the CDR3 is TGTGCCAGCAGCTTAACGCCCACAGGGGGCGAGGGCTACACCTTC. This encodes CASSLTPTGGEGYTF.